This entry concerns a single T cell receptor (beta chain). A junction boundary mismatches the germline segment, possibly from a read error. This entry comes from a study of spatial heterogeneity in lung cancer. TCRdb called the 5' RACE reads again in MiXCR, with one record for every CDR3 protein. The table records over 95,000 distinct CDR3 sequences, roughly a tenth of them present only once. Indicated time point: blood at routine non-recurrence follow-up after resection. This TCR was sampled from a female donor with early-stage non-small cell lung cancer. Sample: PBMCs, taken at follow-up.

The CDR3 DNA is TGTGCTAGTGGTCCAGGTCCTAAGGGAGTCTTC. This gives the protein CASGPGPKGVF. V is TRBV12-5 and J is TRBJ2-1; D may be TRBD2 (5 bases). This CDR3 has 11 residues. CDR1 and CDR2 from the germline V gene are LGHNT and FRNRAP.